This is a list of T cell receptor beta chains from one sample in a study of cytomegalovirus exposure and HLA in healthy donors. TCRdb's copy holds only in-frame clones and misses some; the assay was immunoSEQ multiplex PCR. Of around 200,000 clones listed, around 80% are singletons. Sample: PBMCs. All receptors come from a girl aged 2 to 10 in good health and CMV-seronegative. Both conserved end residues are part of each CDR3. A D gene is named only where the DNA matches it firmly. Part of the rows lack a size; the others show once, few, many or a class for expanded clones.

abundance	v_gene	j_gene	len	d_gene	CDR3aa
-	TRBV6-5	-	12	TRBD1	CASSGGNYEQYF
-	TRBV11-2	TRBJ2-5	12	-	CASSLGLETQYF
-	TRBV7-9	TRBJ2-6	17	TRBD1	CASSLGDRSAGANVLTF
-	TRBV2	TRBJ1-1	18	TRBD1	CASHPGQGKKGMDTEAFF
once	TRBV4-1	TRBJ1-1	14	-	CASSQVWASPEAFF
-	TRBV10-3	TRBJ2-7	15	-	CAISAGLAPSYEQYF
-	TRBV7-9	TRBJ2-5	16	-	CASSSTGTYNQETQYF
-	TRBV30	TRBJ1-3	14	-	CAWAQTVSGNTIYF
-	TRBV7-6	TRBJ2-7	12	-	CASSLTDYEQYF
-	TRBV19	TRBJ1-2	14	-	CASSLRQGVYGYTF
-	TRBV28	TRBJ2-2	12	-	CASSLAVGELFF
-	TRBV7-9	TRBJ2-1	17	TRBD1	CASSRDLGQGPYNEQFF
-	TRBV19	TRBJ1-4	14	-	CASSIMGEAEKLFF
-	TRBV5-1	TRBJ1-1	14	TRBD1	CASSRDSMNTEAFF
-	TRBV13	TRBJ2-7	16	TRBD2	CASSSPRASGHYEQYF
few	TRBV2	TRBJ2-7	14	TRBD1	CASTKQGAAYEQYF
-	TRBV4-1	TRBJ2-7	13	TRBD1	CASSQGQGHEQYF
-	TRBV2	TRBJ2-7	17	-	CASSVFPSGERINEQYF
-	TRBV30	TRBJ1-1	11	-	CAWTVNTEAFF
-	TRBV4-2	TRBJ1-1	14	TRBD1	CASSQEFTGVEAFF
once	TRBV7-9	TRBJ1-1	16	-	CASLGGWSQPNTEAFF
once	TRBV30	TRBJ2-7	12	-	CAWSGSGYEQYF
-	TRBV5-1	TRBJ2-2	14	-	CASSLYRDTGELFF
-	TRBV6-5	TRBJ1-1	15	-	CASSYSVSGQGYPFF
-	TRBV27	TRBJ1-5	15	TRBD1	CASSGIQGGLQPQHF
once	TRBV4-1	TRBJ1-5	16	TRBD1	CASSHRDRGQNQPQHF
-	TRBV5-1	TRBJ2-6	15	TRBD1	CASSFDRAGANVLTF